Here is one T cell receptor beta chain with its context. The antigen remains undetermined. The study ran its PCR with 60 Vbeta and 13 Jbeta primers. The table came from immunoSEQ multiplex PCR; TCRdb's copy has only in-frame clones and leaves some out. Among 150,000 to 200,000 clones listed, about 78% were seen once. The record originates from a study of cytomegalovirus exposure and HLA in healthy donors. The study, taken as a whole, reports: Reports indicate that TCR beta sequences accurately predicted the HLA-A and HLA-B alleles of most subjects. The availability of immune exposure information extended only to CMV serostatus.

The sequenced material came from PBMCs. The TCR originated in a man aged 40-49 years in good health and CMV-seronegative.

The CDR3 nucleotides read TGCGCCAGCAGCCAAGGGACAGGGGTCCTGAACACTGAAGCTTTCTTT. It yields the protein CASSQGTGVLNTEAFF. The V and J genes are TRBV5-1 and TRBJ1-1; TRBD1 agrees at 10 bases. The J segment lost 0 bases and the V segment lost 4 bases, leaving 6 bases of the junction unmatched. Germline values: CDR1 SGHRS, CDR2 YFSETQ. This CDR3 spans 16 amino acids.